The rows below give T cell receptor beta chains drawn from one sample of a study of OX40 agonist ivuxolimab in advanced cancers. Measured with immunoSEQ multiplex PCR; TCRdb has only the in-frame clones, and not every one. The sample lists around 34,000 clones; under 90% were seen once. Sequencing was performed on CD4+ or CD8+ T cells sorted from blood, taken in a trial of the OX40 agonist ivuxolimab. Receptor source: an adult with an advanced solid tumor such as melanoma, head and neck, liver or kidney cancer. Both conserved end residues are part of each CDR3. D genes are given only for firm matches. Clone size appears in some rows only: once, few, many, or a class for an expanded clone.

cdr3_aa: CASSIGGQSSNEQFF; cdr3_nt: TGCGCCAGCAGCATTGGGGGACAATCGAGCAATGAGCAGTTCTTC; d_call: .; j_call: TRBJ2-1; clone_size: once; v_call: TRBV5-1
cdr3_aa: CASSQWRTTTGETQYF; cdr3_nt: TGTGCCAGCAGCCAATGGAGAACAACGACGGGAGAGACCCAGTACTTC; d_call: .; j_call: TRBJ2-5; clone_size: once; v_call: TRBV7-9
cdr3_aa: CASSNYNEQFF; cdr3_nt: TGCGCCAGCAGCAACTACAATGAGCAGTTCTTC; d_call: .; j_call: TRBJ2-1; clone_size: .; v_call: TRBV4-1
cdr3_aa: CASSMRQGGGYTF; cdr3_nt: TGTGCCAGTAGTATGCGACAGGGAGGTGGCTACACCTTC; d_call: TRBD1; j_call: TRBJ1-2; clone_size: .; v_call: TRBV19
cdr3_aa: CASSLGGLDYGYTF; cdr3_nt: TGTGCCAGCAGCTTAGGTGGTCTGGACTATGGCTACACCTTC; d_call: .; j_call: TRBJ1-2; clone_size: .; v_call: TRBV7-2
cdr3_aa: CASSLTGDGEKLFF; cdr3_nt: TGTGCCAGCAGCTTGACAGGGGATGGAGAAAAACTGTTTTTT; d_call: TRBD1; j_call: TRBJ1-4; clone_size: .; v_call: TRBV7-6
cdr3_aa: CASSQDLLGVSGNTIYF; cdr3_nt: TGCGCCAGCAGCCAAGATCTACTCGGTGTTTCTGGAAACACCATATATTTT; d_call: .; j_call: TRBJ1-3; clone_size: .; v_call: TRBV4-1
cdr3_aa: CASSQDHQAFNEQYF; cdr3_nt: TGCGCCAGCAGCCAAGATCACCAGGCATTTAACGAGCAGTACTTC; d_call: .; j_call: TRBJ2-7; clone_size: .; v_call: TRBV4-3
cdr3_aa: CASRGDRGVSGANVLTF; cdr3_nt: TGTGCCAGCAGGGGGGACAGGGGAGTAAGCGGGGCCAACGTCCTGACTTTC; d_call: TRBD1; j_call: TRBJ2-6; clone_size: .; v_call: TRBV25-1
cdr3_aa: CASSAPHTAVTQYF; cdr3_nt: TGTGCCAGCAGCGCCCCCCATACTGCAGTAACGCAGTATTTT; d_call: .; j_call: TRBJ2-3; clone_size: .; v_call: TRBV9
cdr3_aa: CASSLGGTGGSYEQYF; cdr3_nt: TGTGCCAGCAGCTTAGGCGGGACAGGGGGCTCCTACGAGCAGTACTTC; d_call: TRBD1; j_call: TRBJ2-7; clone_size: .; v_call: TRBV11-2
cdr3_aa: CASSVTVRTDTQYF; cdr3_nt: TGCGCCAGCAGCGTGACAGTACGCACAGATACGCAGTATTTT; d_call: .; j_call: TRBJ2-3; clone_size: .; v_call: TRBV5-1
cdr3_aa: CASTDSIYEQYF; cdr3_nt: TGCGCCAGCACCGACTCAATCTACGAGCAGTACTTC; d_call: .; j_call: TRBJ2-7; clone_size: .; v_call: TRBV10-2
cdr3_aa: CASSQDGSMNTEAFF; cdr3_nt: TGTGCCAGCAGCCAAGACGGGAGTATGAACACTGAAGCTTTCTTT; d_call: .; j_call: TRBJ1-1; clone_size: .; v_call: TRBV7-2
cdr3_aa: CASSLEATNEKLFF; cdr3_nt: TGCGCCAGCAGCCTAGAAGCAACTAATGAAAAACTGTTTTTT; d_call: .; j_call: TRBJ1-4; clone_size: .; v_call: TRBV4-3
cdr3_aa: CASSLKFSVNEQFF; cdr3_nt: TGTGCCAGCAGCTTGAAATTCAGCGTCAATGAGCAGTTCTTC; d_call: .; j_call: TRBJ2-1; clone_size: few; v_call: TRBV5-4
cdr3_aa: CAWSVVFGDLSNQPQHF; cdr3_nt: TGTGCCTGGAGTGTTGTCTTCGGGGACCTAAGCAATCAGCCCCAGCATTTT; d_call: .; j_call: TRBJ1-5; clone_size: .; v_call: TRBV30
cdr3_aa: CASSLYGTGDGYTF; cdr3_nt: TGTGCCAGCAGCTTATACGGGACAGGGGATGGCTACACCTTC; d_call: TRBD1; j_call: TRBJ1-2; clone_size: .; v_call: TRBV7-2
cdr3_aa: CSVETGSMFF; cdr3_nt: TGCAGCGTGGAGACAGGGAGTATGTTCTTC; d_call: TRBD1; j_call: TRBJ2-1; clone_size: few; v_call: TRBV29-1
cdr3_aa: CASSLPRQGGGYTF; cdr3_nt: TGTGCCAGCAGCTTACCCCGACAGGGCGGGGGCTACACCTTC; d_call: TRBD1; j_call: TRBJ1-2; clone_size: .; v_call: TRBV7-9
cdr3_aa: CASSSKTGTRGNYGYTF; cdr3_nt: TGTGCCAGCAGCAGTAAGACAGGCACGAGGGGTAACTATGGCTACACCTTC; d_call: .; j_call: TRBJ1-2; clone_size: .; v_call: TRBV5-4
cdr3_aa: CSVNRGQANTEAFF; cdr3_nt: TGCAGCGTCAACAGGGGGCAGGCGAACACTGAAGCTTTCTTT; d_call: TRBD1; j_call: TRBJ1-1; clone_size: .; v_call: TRBV29-1
cdr3_aa: CASRSDGYEQYF; cdr3_nt: TGTGCCAGCAGGAGTGACGGGTACGAGCAGTACTTC; d_call: .; j_call: TRBJ2-7; clone_size: .; v_call: TRBV6-5
cdr3_aa: CASSYSPIPNEKLFF; cdr3_nt: TGTGCCAGCAGTTACTCCCCGATCCCTAATGAAAAACTGTTTTTT; d_call: .; j_call: TRBJ1-4; clone_size: .; v_call: TRBV6-5
cdr3_aa: CASSGDWDSPNEQFF; cdr3_nt: TGTGCCAGCAGTGGGGATTGGGATTCCCCTAATGAGCAGTTCTTC; d_call: .; j_call: TRBJ2-1; clone_size: .; v_call: TRBV2
cdr3_aa: CASSFRGEQFF; cdr3_nt: TGTGCCAGCAGCTTCCGGGGTGAGCAGTTCTTC; d_call: .; j_call: TRBJ2-1; clone_size: .; v_call: TRBV13
cdr3_aa: CAWRRPYRGRGETNEKLFF; cdr3_nt: TGTGCCTGGAGGCGTCCATACAGGGGGCGGGGTGAAACTAATGAAAAACTGTTTTTT; d_call: TRBD1; j_call: TRBJ1-4; clone_size: .; v_call: TRBV30
cdr3_aa: CASSSQGSGYGYTF; cdr3_nt: TGTGCCAGCAGTTCGCAGGGTTCGGGCTATGGCTACACCTTC; d_call: .; j_call: TRBJ1-2; clone_size: .; v_call: TRBV5-5
cdr3_aa: CASSLVGDEKLFF; cdr3_nt: TGCGCCAGCAGCTTGGTTGGCGATGAAAAACTGTTTTTT; d_call: .; j_call: TRBJ1-4; clone_size: .; v_call: TRBV5-1
cdr3_aa: CASSIGQIYGYTF; cdr3_nt: TGTGCCAGTAGTATCGGACAGATCTATGGCTACACCTTC; d_call: .; j_call: TRBJ1-2; clone_size: .; v_call: TRBV19
cdr3_aa: CASGTSGNLYEQYF; cdr3_nt: TGTGCCAGTGGGACTAGCGGGAACCTCTACGAGCAGTACTTC; d_call: TRBD2; j_call: TRBJ2-7; clone_size: .; v_call: TRBV6-5
cdr3_aa: CASSSTPRGLSHTDTQYF; cdr3_nt: TGTGCCAGCAGCTCCACCCCCAGGGGGCTATCACACACAGATACGCAGTATTTT; d_call: TRBD1; j_call: TRBJ2-3; clone_size: .; v_call: TRBV7-2
cdr3_aa: CASSLEVAYTF; cdr3_nt: TGTGCCAGCAGCTTGGAAGTGGCCTACACCTTC; d_call: .; j_call: TRBJ1-2; clone_size: .; v_call: TRBV5-5
cdr3_aa: CASSLMSSGNTIYF; cdr3_nt: TGTGCCAGCAGCTTAATGAGCTCTGGAAACACCATATATTTT; d_call: .; j_call: TRBJ1-3; clone_size: .; v_call: TRBV7-8
cdr3_aa: CASSSSVKNGYTF; cdr3_nt: TGTGCCAGCAGTTCCTCGGTGAAGAATGGCTACACCTTC; d_call: .; j_call: TRBJ1-2; clone_size: .; v_call: TRBV6-4
cdr3_aa: CASSPGAYNEQFF; cdr3_nt: TGTGCCAGTAGTCCCGGGGCCTACAATGAGCAGTTCTTC; d_call: .; j_call: TRBJ2-1; clone_size: .; v_call: TRBV19
cdr3_aa: CASSAPGQGRASPLHF; cdr3_nt: TGCGCCAGCAGCGCCCCCGGACAGGGGCGCGCGTCACCCCTCCACTTT; d_call: TRBD1; j_call: TRBJ1-6; clone_size: .; v_call: TRBV5-1
cdr3_aa: CASSPLGRGLNTEAFF; cdr3_nt: TGTGCCAGCTCACCTTTGGGCAGGGGTTTGAACACTGAAGCTTTCTTT; d_call: .; j_call: TRBJ1-1; clone_size: .; v_call: TRBV18
cdr3_aa: CASSESKGLGPYEQYF; cdr3_nt: TGCGCCAGCAGTGAGTCTAAAGGGCTAGGGCCCTACGAGCAGTACTTC; d_call: .; j_call: TRBJ2-7; clone_size: medium-sized; v_call: TRBV10-2